The source of this T cell receptor beta chain is a study of blood T cell repertoires in COVID-19. As for the study in general: The samples span acute and convalescent COVID-19 from the United States, Italy and Spain. T cells, B-cell-depleted T cells, or PBMCs supplied cDNA or gDNA.

This clone was detected a few times. In the original analysis: Amplified reference gene primers provided the basis for estimating nucleated cell counts. TCRdb's table, derived via immunoSEQ multiplex PCR, lists solely in-frame clones and lacks some. From that table come the V and J calls and clone size; the DNA was used to work out D and trimming. The top ten hold around 5% of the sample, which has 70,000 to 100,000 clones, 88% seen once. The CDR3 covers 16 residues. Germline CDR1 reads SGHNT; CDR2 reads YYREEE (reference sequence). Losses at the gene ends were 0 bases for V and 1 base for J; bases not matched to a gene: 4.

Input material: peripheral blood. The J gene is TRBJ2-4, the V gene TRBV5-4; 7 bases fit TRBD1. This clonotype was obtained from a woman aged 80 or over with active COVID-19. This CDR3 is CASSLGDSLAKNIQYF. CDR3 coding DNA: TGTGCCAGCAGCTTGGGGGACAGCTTGGCCAAAAACATTCAGTACTTC.